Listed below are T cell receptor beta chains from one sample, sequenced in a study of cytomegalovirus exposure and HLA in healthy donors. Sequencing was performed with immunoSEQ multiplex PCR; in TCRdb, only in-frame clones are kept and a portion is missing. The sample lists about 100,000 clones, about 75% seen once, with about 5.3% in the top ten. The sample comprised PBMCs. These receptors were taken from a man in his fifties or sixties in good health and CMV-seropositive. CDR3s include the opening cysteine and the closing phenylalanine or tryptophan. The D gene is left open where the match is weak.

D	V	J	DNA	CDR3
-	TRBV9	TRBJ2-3	TGTGCCAGCAGCGTAGGACTCCCAGGGGGCACAGATACGCAGTATTTT	CASSVGLPGGTDTQYF
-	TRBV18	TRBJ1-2	TGTGCCAGCTCGCCGACGGACAGCAATGGCTACACCTTC	CASSPTDSNGYTF
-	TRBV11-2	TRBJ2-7	TGTGCCAGCAGCTCGACCGGGGTCGAGCAGTACTTC	CASSSTGVEQYF